The T cell receptor (beta chain) under discussion was sequenced for a study of blood T cell repertoires in COVID-19. Study-wide background: The study drew acute and convalescent COVID-19 samples from the United States, Italy and Spain. The analysed material was cDNA or gDNA that came from T cells, B-cell-depleted T cells, or PBMCs.

Under the authors' procedure: Amplification of reference gene primers was used by the study to estimate nucleated cell counts. Here immunoSEQ multiplex PCR was the method, and the copy in TCRdb shows in-frame clones only, minus some. Clone size and V and J calls were adopted from that table, with D and trimming inferred from the DNA. Among about 210,000 clones listed, 92% were seen once. Trimming at V came to 3 bases and at J to 7 bases, leaving 9 bases not matched to a gene. The CDR3 has 15 residues. Germline assignment: CDR1 SEHNR and CDR2 FQNEAQ (reference sequence). V usage is TRBV7-9 and J usage is TRBJ2-7, with 10 positions matching TRBD2. The TCR originated in a young man with acute or convalescent COVID-19. Sample: peripheral blood. The CDR3 here is CASSFQREGLREQYF. The CDR3 DNA reads TGTGCCAGCAGCTTCCAGCGGGAGGGCCTTCGTGAGCAGTACTTC.